Described below is a single TCR beta chain sequence and its context. Its antigen is still unknown. Repertoires were generated with immunoSEQ multiplex PCR, while TCRdb's copy carries only in-frame clones and drops some. The sample has some 130,000 clones; approximately 93% are singletons. The entry originates in a study of T cell responses to AZD1222 COVID-19 vaccine. Study at large: Researchers grouped second doses given at about 4 or about 12 weeks into one pool. Overall study results and limits: Spike-wide coverage was observed for vaccine-associated CD4 TCRs, with dominant responses at 160-218 and 743-854.

Looked up from germline, CDR1 is SEHNR and CDR2 is FQNEAQ (reference sequence). CDR3 length equals 14 residues. The ends were cut back, 1 base at V and 13 bases at J, with 14 bases in the middle. This specimen consisted of peripheral blood, obtained on day 0 of AZD1222 vaccination. This sequence joins TRBV7-9 and TRBJ1-6; maybe TRBD1 (5 bases). The sequence was obtained from an adult in good health. Here the CDR3 DNA reads TGTGCCAGCAGCTTAGTCCCCAGGGTAGCCCCCCTCCACTTT. This translates into CASSLVPRVAPLHF.